This TCR beta chain was profiled in a study of cytomegalovirus exposure and HLA in healthy donors listed by TCRdb under 2017. As for the study more broadly: An earlier analysis of 587 of the donors reported 250 to 300 Gb of sequence data and 100 million to 130 million unique TCR beta sequences from 150 million to 200 million T cells. About 300 gigabases of sequencing data and 80 million or so unique TCR sequences were included in an early release covering roughly 600 HLA-typed donors. Among the 398 genotyped donors, around 81% belonged to the genetic ancestry cluster associated with self-reported Caucasian donors. The aim of the study was to test whether cataloging public T cell receptors could identify signatures of past pathogen exposure. The T cell repertoires of around 670 subjects were profiled by immunosequencing and related to cytomegalovirus serostatus. A separate validation cohort of approximately 120 different subjects was used in addition to the roughly 700-subject first cohort. To predict cytomegalovirus infection status, the study brought together high-throughput TCR immunosequencing, statistical association of individual TCRs with disease status, and machine learning. A later analysis re-analyzed previously published TCR beta repertoires from approximately 670 donors and added high-resolution HLA genotyping to study TCR occurrence patterns. Rather than drawing on any new phenotypic data, the later analysis identified candidate immune exposures from TCR beta sequences and the way those sequences occurred across donors. An earlier analysis of approximately 630 of the donors applied high-throughput TCR beta sequencing to assess whether each TCR beta V gene segment acted as functional or pseudogenic. Alongside the repertoire data, information on donor age, sex, ethnicity and CMV serostatus was compiled. Genome-wide SNP genotypes for about 65% of the 666 donors were used in a later genetic analysis, which treated that subset as a discovery cohort. All discovery cohort repertoires had been generated using a single sequencing platform. Class I and class II HLA loci were covered by the typing at four-digit resolution. Typing coverage differed by locus: A, B, C, DRB1 and DQB1 were typed in about 629-630 donors, DQA1 in 522, DPA1 in 600 to 610, and DPB1 in roughly 450. Roughly 5 DR-DQ haplotypes were treated as single units for association and clustering because of strong linkage in the cohort. Across under 500 genotyped donors of the cohort, an average of about 240,000 unique TCR beta nucleotide sequences per donor were sequenced, and 15% to 20% of those sequences were non-productive. The paper as a whole reports these results and caveats: A later genetic analysis reported fewer N-insertions in productive TCRs among donors in an Asian-associated ancestry cluster than the roughly 700-donor mean. This cohort had only TCR beta chains sequenced, and the lack of alpha or paired-chain data limited which features could be detected. An association between a missense DCLRE1C variant and V-gene and J-gene trimming of TCR beta chains was found in a later genetic analysis and replicated in an independent cohort. According to the authors, the approach could potentially be generalized to other disease states and immunological phenotypes. According to a later analysis, most CMV-associated TCR beta chains appeared to be HLA-restricted, and the HLA associations seemed to be driven largely by CMV exposure. An earlier analysis of 587 of the donors showed that most TCR beta V segments appeared in productive rearrangements either about 90% or about 30% of the time, which broadly matched IMGT annotations. A total of 164 TCR beta chains were listed by the study as associated with cytomegalovirus. Roughly uniform sequencing depth across donors was assumed in presence/absence analyses, although this assumption may not hold. The 87-base-pair reads could not distinguish some IMGT-functional V segments, including TRBV6-2 and TRBV6-3, so those segments were excluded. According to a later analysis, parvovirus B19, influenza, CMV and Epstein-Barr virus appeared linked to several top co-occurrence clusters. Approximately 16 rarely observed V segments, including chromosome 9 orphons, were excluded from the earlier analysis of several hundred of the donors because counts were too low. Because HLA typing was missing for some donors at each locus, association tests included only the typed subset. A further reported finding was that TCR beta sequences accurately predicted the HLA-A and HLA-B alleles for most subjects in the first cohort. A later analysis found that HLA-associated TCR beta chains were more clonally expanded and had lower generation probabilities than equally common non-associated chains. A later analysis found that TCR association rates varied across HLA loci, with DRB1 alleles showing the most associated TCRs and HLA-C alleles the fewest. Linkage disequilibrium might explain the correlated functional status among segregating V segments, but an unknown experimental factor could not be ruled out. When HLA alleles, especially DR and DQ, strongly co-occurred, attributing TCR associations to individual alleles was difficult. Specific HLA alleles were associated with around 18,000 TCR beta sequences at a false discovery rate of 0.05 in a later analysis. Most TCR sequences were observed very rarely across donors, whereas some public TCRs were present in many individuals. A cluster of highly shared sequence variants was judged likely to represent a technical artifact of the sequencing pipeline. The classifier was reported to diagnose cytomegalovirus status with high specificity and sensitivity in both the original and validation cohorts. A few of the identified cytomegalovirus-associated TCR beta chains were confirmed in vitro to be specific for cytomegalovirus antigens. CMV serostatus was the only immune exposure information available for the cohort.

The CDR3 numbers 14 residues from cysteine through phenylalanine. Solely the CDR3 DNA is kept, with 42 bases framed from the first base. Trimming at the junction amounts to 6 bases on V and 7 bases on J, and the germline ends lie 18 bases apart. CDR1 and CDR2 (MNHEY, SVGAGI) derive from the germline V gene. The cohort was made up of under 800 healthy bone marrow donors. All cohort members were sampled while nominally healthy, although unrecorded immune exposures were likely present. The donor tested CMV seronegative, placing the donor among the 352 seronegative members of the cohort. A peripheral blood sample was provided by each donor, and peripheral blood mononuclear cells were used for TCR beta sequencing. Genomic DNA was extracted from the blood cell samples with the Qiagen DNeasy Blood Extraction Kit. Libraries were prepared through the immunoSEQ multiplex PCR assay. The multiplex PCR relied on a mix of 60 forward primers for TCR Vbeta segments and 13 reverse primers for TCR Jbeta segments. The CDR3 region of rearranged TCR beta genes was amplified from genomic DNA by a multiplex PCR assay. The Illumina HiSeq System was used to sequence the amplified TCR beta libraries as 87-base-pair reads. The authors' pipeline ran thus. In a later analysis, tens of millions of unique TCR beta chains were counted across the roughly 670 repertoires, and around 10 million of these chains were shared by at least two donors. A nearest-neighbor algorithm error-corrected the raw reads and collapsed the reads into unique sequences, merging closely related sequences to remove PCR and sequencing errors. To assign V, D and J gene segments, CDR3 sequences were aligned to IMGT reference sequences. Each retained sequence needed at least a six-nucleotide match to both a V gene segment and a J gene segment. Rearrangements were classified as productive when the CDR3 lacked stop codons and remained in frame with V and J, and all other rearrangements were classified as non-productive. CDR3 was defined according to IMGT convention as the region running from the second conserved V-encoded cysteine to the conserved J-encoded phenylalanine. The earlier analysis of 500 to 750 of the donors excluded any sequence lacking an unambiguous match to a single V gene segment. In an earlier analysis of approximately 560 of the donors, a V segment was called functional when productive rearrangements were above 56.7%, and segregating when the standard deviation between donors exceeded 5%. To diagnose cytomegalovirus status from the catalog of TCR beta chain sequences, a statistical classification framework was built. In a later analysis, TCR nucleotide sequences were compared against IMGT/GENE-DB human TR gene sequences so that V and J genes could be assigned. In a later analysis, CDR3 sequences and most-parsimonious VDJ recombination scenarios were assigned using the TCRdist pipeline. In a later analysis, every TCR beta chain was defined by the combination of its CDR3 amino acid sequence and its V-gene family, and reads without a unique V-gene family were dropped. As a way to deal with suspected cross-contamination and a sequencing artifact, a later analysis dropped roughly 620 nucleotide sequences that were highly shared and had low generation probability. In a later analysis, a clonal expansion index was calculated for each public chain from normalized within-repertoire ranks of inferred template counts. A later analysis computed generation probabilities with a VDJ recombination model fitted to out-of-frame rearrangements, and checked the results against IGoR. Hypergeometric tests were used in a later analysis to score TCR-TCR, TCR-HLA and TCR-CMV co-occurrence, with a repertoire-size bias correction applied to the TCR pairs. In a later analysis, false discovery rates were estimated by permuting HLA or CMV assignments 20 times. In a later analysis, co-occurring TCRs were grouped with DBSCAN, and TCRdist sequence similarity was added when clustering was performed within HLA-allele-positive subsets. Co-occurrence clustering excluded repertoires with fewer than 30,000 or more than 120,000 public chains, plus five with anomalous nucleotide sharing. TCRdb provides this immuneACCESS table in a form limited to in-frame rearrangements. Some clones are lacking; in checked studies, under half of them reflect an unresolved V gene, and why the rest are absent is not known. V, J and clone size derive from that table, while D and trimming were established from the DNA sequence. For this sample the table gives roughly 71,000 clones, of which around 62% were detected only once. The ten top clones hold around 2.7% of the sample.

This clone turned up a few times. It has no known antigen specificity. Base qualities are not at hand, and no much larger clone is one base apart. Here the chain combines TRBV6-5 and TRBJ2-5, and the D gene may be TRBD1, 6 bases matching. The specimen sequenced was PBMCs. The clonotype originates from a man aged 30 to 39 in good health and CMV-seronegative. The nucleotides read TGTGCCAGCAGCCAAGGGACACGTGGGGGGACCCAGTACTTC. It codes for CASSQGTRGGTQYF.